The entry below describes one T cell receptor (beta chain). Its antigen is undetermined. Clones were read by immunoSEQ multiplex PCR, and TCRdb kept only the in-frame ones, dropping some. The sample includes around 2.5 million clones, over 85% seen only once; the top ten take about 0.34%. The data originate from a study of shared clonotypes between healthy human individuals. At the level of the study: Each donor's CD4 naive and CD4 memory cells filled three plates apiece, CD8 naive two, and CD8 memory one. Regarding the study as a whole: Generation probabilities of non-shared clonotypes were lower (relative to those shared by all four donors).

Memory CD4+ cells were the fraction left after CD45RA+ naive selection. The CDR3 length is 13 residues. CDR1 is MNHNS, CDR2 SASEGT, per germline. The trim removed 5 bases at V and 4 bases at J, leaving 2 bases unmatched. Specimen: naive CD4+ T cells from PBMCs. The subset was: CD45RA+ positively selected. The chain carries TRBV6-1 and TRBJ1-2, with 9 positions matching TRBD1. This TCR was recovered from a man aged 18 to 35 in good health. Some clones in this sample may be carry-over from other donors' samples. The CDR3 nucleotides are TGTGCCAGCAGTCAGGACAGGGGCTATGGCTACACCTTC. This translates into CASSQDRGYGYTF.